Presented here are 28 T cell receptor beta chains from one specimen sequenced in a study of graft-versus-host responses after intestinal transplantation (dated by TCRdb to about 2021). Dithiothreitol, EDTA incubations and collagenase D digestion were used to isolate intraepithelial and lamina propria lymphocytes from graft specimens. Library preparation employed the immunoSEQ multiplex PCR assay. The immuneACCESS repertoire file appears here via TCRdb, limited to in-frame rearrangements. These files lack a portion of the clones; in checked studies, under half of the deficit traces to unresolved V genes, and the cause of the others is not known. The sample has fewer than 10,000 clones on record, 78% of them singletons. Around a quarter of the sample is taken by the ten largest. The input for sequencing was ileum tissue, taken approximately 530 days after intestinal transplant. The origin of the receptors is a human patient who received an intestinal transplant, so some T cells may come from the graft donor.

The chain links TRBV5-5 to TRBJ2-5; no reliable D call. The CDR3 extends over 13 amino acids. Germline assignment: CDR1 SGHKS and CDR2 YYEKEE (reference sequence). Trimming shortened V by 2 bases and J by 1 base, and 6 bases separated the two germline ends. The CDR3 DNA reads TGTGCCAGCAGCTTTATCCCCCAAGAGACCCAGTACTTC. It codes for CASSFIPQETQYF.

CDR3 coding DNA: TGTGCCAGCAGTCGCGGGGAGACTGAAGCTTTCTTT. Translating it yields CASSRGETEAFF. This sequence joins TRBV6-5 and TRBJ1-1; D gene unclear. Germline CDR1 reads MNHEY; CDR2 reads SVGAGI. The CDR3 runs 12 residues. Trimming took off 5 bases at V and 5 bases at J, with 9 bases between the two ends.

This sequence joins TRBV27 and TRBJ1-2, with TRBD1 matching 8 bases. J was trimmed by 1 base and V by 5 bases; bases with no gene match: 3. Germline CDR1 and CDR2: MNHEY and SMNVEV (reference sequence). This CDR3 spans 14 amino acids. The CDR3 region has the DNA TGTGCCAGCAGTCCACAGGGGGGTAACTATGGCTACACCTTC. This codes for CASSPQGGNYGYTF.

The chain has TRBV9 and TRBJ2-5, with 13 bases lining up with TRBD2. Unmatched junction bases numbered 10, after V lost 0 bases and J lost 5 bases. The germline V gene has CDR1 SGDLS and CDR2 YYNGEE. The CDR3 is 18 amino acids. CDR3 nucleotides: TGTGCCAGCAGCGTAGGACTAGCGGGAGGCCTCAGCGTGGAGACCCAGTACTTC. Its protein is CASSVGLAGGLSVETQYF.

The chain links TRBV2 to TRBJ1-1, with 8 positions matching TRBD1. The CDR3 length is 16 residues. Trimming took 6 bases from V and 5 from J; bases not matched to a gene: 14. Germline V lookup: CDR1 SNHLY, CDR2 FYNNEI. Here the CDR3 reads CASSPGTGKGGTEAFF. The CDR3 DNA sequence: TGTGCCAGCAGCCCCGGGACAGGTAAAGGAGGGACTGAAGCTTTCTTT.

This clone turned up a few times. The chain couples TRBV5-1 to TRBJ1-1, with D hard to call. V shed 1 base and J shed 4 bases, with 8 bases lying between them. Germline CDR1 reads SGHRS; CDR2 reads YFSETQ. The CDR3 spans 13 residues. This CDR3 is CASSLLGGTEAFF. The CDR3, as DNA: TGCGCCAGCAGCTTGCTAGGTGGCACTGAAGCTTTCTTT.

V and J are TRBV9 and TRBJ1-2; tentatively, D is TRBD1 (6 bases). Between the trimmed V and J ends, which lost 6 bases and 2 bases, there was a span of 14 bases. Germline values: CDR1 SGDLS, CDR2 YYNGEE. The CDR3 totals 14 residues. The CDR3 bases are TGTGCCAGCACCACAGGGCGCTCCAACTATGGCTACACCTTC. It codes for CASTTGRSNYGYTF.

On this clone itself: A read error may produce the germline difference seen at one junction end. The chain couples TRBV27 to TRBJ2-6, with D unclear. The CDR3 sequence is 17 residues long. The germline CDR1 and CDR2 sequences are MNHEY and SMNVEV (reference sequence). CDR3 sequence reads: CASSHLLTVSEANVLTF. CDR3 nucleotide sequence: TGTGCCAGCAGTCACTTACTTACAGTCTCTGAGGCCAACGTCCTGACTTTC.

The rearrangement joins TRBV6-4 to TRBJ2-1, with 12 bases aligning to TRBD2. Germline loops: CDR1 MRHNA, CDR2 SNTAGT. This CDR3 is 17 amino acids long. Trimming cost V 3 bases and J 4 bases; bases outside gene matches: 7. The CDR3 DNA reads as TGTGCCAGCAGTGAGCAGACTAGCGGGGGCCTGTACAATGAGCAGTTCTTC. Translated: CASSEQTSGGLYNEQFF.

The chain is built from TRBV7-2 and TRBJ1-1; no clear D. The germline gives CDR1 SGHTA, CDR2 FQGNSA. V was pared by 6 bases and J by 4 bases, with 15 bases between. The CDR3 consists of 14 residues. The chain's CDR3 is CASSPVVRSTEAFF. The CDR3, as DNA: TGTGCCAGCAGTCCAGTCGTGAGGTCCACTGAAGCTTTCTTT.

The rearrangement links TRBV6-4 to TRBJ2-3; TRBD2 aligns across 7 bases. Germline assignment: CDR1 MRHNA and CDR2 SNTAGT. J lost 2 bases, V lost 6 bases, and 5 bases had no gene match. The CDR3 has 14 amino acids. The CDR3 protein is CASRPGGPTDTQYF. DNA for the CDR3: TGTGCCAGCAGACCGGGGGGTCCCACAGATACGCAGTATTTT.

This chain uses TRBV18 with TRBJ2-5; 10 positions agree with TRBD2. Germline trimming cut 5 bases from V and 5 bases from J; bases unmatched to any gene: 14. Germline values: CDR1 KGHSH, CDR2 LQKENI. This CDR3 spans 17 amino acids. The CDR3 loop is CASSFTRTSGDGETQYF. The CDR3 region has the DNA TGTGCCAGCTCATTTACTAGGACTAGCGGAGACGGGGAGACCCAGTACTTC.

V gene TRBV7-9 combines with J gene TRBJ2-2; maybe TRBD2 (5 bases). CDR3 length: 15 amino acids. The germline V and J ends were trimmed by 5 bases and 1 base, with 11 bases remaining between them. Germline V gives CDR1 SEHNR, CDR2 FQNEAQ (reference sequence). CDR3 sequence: CASSTRPENTGELFF. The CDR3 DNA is TGTGCCAGCAGCACTAGGCCAGAGAACACCGGGGAGCTGTTTTTT.

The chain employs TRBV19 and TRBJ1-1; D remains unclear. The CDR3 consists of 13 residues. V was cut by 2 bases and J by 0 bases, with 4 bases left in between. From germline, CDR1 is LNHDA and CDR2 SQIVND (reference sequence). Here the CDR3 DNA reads TGTGCCAGTAGTATATCGGTGAACACTGAAGCTTTCTTT. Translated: CASSISVNTEAFF.

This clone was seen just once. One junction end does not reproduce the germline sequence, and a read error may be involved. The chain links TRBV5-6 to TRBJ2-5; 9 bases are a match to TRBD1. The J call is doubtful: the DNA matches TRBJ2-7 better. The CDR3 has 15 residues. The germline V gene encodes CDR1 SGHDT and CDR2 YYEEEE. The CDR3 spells CAGSLAGTGYYEQYF. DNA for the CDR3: TGTGCCGGCAGCTTGGCGGGGACAGGGTACTACGAGCAGTACTTC.

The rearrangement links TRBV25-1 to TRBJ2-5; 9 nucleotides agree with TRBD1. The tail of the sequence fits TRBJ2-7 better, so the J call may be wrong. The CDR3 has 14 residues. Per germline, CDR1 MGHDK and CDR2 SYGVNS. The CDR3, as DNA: TGTGCCAGCAGTCCCACCGGGACAGGGTACGAGCAGTACTTC. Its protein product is CASSPTGTGYEQYF.

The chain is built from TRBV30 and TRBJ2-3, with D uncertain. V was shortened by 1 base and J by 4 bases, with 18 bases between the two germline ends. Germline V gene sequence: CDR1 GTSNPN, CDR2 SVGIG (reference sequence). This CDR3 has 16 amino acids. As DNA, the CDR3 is TGTGCCTGGAGTGCGCTGACTCCCAGAATCCCAGATACGCAGTATTTT. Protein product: CAWSALTPRIPDTQYF. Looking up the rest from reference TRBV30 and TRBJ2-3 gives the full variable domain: SQTIHQWPATLVQPVGSPLSLECTVEGTSNPNLYWYRQAAGRGLQLLFYSVGIGQISSEVPQNLSASRPQDRQFILSSKKLLLSDSGFYLCAWSALTPRIPDTQYFGPGTRLTVL.

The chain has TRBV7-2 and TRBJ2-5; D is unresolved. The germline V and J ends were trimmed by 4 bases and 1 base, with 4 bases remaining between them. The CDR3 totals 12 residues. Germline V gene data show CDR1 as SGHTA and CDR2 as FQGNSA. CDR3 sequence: CASSSLQETQYF. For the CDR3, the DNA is TGTGCCAGCAGCTCCCTCCAAGAGACCCAGTACTTC.

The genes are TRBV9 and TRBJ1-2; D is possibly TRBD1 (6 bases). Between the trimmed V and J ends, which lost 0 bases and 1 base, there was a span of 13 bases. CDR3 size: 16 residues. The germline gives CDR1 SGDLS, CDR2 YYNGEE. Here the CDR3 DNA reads TGTGCCAGCAGCGTAGACCCGACAGGTTATAACTATGGCTACACCTTC. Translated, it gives CASSVDPTGYNYGYTF.

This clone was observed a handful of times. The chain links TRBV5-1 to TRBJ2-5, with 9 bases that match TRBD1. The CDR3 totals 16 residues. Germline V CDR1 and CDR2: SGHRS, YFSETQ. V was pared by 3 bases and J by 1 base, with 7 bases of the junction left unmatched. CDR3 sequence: CASSWGTGGRQETQYF. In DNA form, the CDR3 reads TGCGCCAGCAGCTGGGGAACAGGGGGCCGCCAAGAGACCCAGTACTTC.

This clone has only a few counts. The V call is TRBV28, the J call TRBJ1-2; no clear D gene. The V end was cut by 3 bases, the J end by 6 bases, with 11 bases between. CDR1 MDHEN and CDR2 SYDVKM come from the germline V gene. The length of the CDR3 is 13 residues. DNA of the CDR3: TGTGCCAGCAGTTTCATACAACCCAATGGCTACACCTTC. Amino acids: CASSFIQPNGYTF.

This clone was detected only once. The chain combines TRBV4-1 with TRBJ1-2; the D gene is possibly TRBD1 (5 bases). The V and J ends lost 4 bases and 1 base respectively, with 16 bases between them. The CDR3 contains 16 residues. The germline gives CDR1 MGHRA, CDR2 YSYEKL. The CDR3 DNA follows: TGCGCCAGCAGCCGGATCGGGGCACCTTTTAACTATGGCTACACCTTC. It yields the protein CASSRIGAPFNYGYTF.

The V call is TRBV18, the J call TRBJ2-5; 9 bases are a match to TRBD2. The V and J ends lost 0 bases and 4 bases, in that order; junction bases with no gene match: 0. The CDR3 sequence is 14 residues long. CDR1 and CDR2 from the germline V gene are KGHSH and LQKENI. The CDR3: CASSPPSGRETQYF. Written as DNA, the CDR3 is TGTGCCAGCTCACCACCTAGCGGGAGAGAGACCCAGTACTTC.

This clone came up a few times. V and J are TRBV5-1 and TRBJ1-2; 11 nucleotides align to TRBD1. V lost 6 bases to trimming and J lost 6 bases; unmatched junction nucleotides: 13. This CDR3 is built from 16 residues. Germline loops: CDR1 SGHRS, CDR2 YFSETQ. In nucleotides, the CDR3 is TGCGCCAGCACCTCCGGGACAGGGGGATTTTCGGATGGCTACACCTTC. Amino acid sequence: CASTSGTGGFSDGYTF.

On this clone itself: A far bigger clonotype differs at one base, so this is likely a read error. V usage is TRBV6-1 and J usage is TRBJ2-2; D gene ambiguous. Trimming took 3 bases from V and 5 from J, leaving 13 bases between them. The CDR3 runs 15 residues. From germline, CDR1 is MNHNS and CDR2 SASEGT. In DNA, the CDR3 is TGTGCCAGCAGTGAGCCCCCGGCCACGACCGGGGAGCTGTTTTTT. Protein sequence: CASSEPPATTGELFF.

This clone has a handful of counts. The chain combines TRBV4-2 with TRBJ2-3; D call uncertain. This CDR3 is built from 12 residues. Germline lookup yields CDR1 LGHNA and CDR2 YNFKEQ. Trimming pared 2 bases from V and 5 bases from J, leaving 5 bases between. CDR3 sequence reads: CASSQHRDTQYF. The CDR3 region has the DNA TGTGCCAGCAGCCAACACAGAGATACGCAGTATTTT.

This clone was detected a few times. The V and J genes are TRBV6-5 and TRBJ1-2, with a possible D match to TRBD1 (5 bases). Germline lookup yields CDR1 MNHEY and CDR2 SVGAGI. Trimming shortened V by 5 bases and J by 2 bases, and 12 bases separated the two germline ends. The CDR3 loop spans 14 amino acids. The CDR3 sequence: CASSRGDGNYGYTF. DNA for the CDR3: TGTGCCAGCAGTCGGGGGGATGGCAACTATGGCTACACCTTC.

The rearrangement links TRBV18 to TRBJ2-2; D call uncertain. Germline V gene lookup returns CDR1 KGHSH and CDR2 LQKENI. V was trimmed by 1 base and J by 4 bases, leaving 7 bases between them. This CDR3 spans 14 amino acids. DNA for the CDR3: TGTGCCAGCTCACCACGGGCCGTCACCGGGGAGCTGTTTTTT. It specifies CASSPRAVTGELFF.